The 24 T cell receptor beta chains listed next were all sequenced from one sample in a study of post-analysis software for immune sequencing data. These receptors lack a known antigen. Study-level findings and limits: TRBV5-6, TRBV5-1 and TRBV20-1 were among roughly 5 TRBV segments more frequent in patients than controls.

Carried by the TCR beta cDNA libraries were unique molecular identifiers. TCRdb independently ran MiXCR on the PCR reads; one entry per CDR3 protein. The table shows about 430,000 distinct CDR3 sequences, with about 39% occurring only once. Source material: blood. The receptors here all came from a girl aged 2 to 10 with multiple sclerosis.

The gene calls are TRBV6-5 and TRBJ1-2, with D tentatively TRBD1 (5 bases). The CDR3 extends over 13 amino acids. CDR1 and CDR2 from the germline V gene are MNHEY and SVGAGI. V dropped 5 bases and J dropped 4 bases, with 11 bases sitting between them. The CDR3, as DNA: TGTGCCAGCAGTGCATCAGGGACCTATGGCTACACCTTC. Its protein product is CASSASGTYGYTF.

In its sample, this clonotype was seen a few times. The V call is TRBV5-1, the J call TRBJ2-3, with 9 bases that match TRBD1. Germline CDR1 is SGHRS and CDR2 is YFSETQ. This CDR3 region has 18 residues. V dropped 4 bases and J dropped 1; count of bases not matched to a gene: 13. The CDR3 DNA is TGCGCCAGCAGCACATCAACTACGGGACAGGGAGGCACAGATACGCAGTATTTT. This encodes CASSTSTTGQGGTDTQYF.

The genes are TRBV3-1 and TRBJ2-7, with D hard to call. Germline CDR1 reads LGHDT; CDR2 reads YNNKEL (reference sequence). CDR3 size: 12 residues. Trimming shortened V by 1 base and J by 4 bases, and 5 bases separated the two germline ends. CDR3 protein: CASSQVRYEQYF. CDR3 bases: TGTGCCAGCAGCCAAGTAAGGTACGAGCAGTACTTC.

This sequence joins TRBV20-1 and TRBJ2-1; 8 nucleotides align to TRBD2. The CDR3 loop spans 14 amino acids. CDR1 and CDR2 (germline): DFQATT, SNEGSKA (reference sequence). The trim removed 3 bases at V and 3 bases at J, leaving 4 bases unmatched. This CDR3 reads CSARGSGGYNEQFF. CDR3 sequence (DNA): TGCAGTGCTAGGGGCAGCGGGGGCTACAATGAGCAGTTCTTC.

The rearrangement joins TRBV10-3 to TRBJ2-7; D gene uncertain. The germline V gene encodes CDR1 ENHRY and CDR2 SYGVKD. V lost 6 bases and J lost 1, with 7 bases in between. This CDR3 is 12 amino acids long. The CDR3 nucleotides are TGTGCCATCAGAGCCCCTTCCTACGAGCAGTACTTC. Translation gives CAIRAPSYEQYF.

The chain carries TRBV6-6 and TRBJ2-3; either TRBD1 or TRBD2 may supply D (5 bases each). The CDR3 is made up of 15 amino acids. The germline CDR1 and CDR2 sequences are MNHNY and SVGAGI (reference sequence). Trimming shortened V by 8 bases and J by 6 bases, and 21 bases separated the two germline ends. CDR3 in DNA: TGTGCCAGCGGACAAGGGACGGGTCCTGCGGATACGCAGTATTTT. Amino acids: CASGQGTGPADTQYF.

This clonotype was counted a few times. This chain links TRBV29-1 with TRBJ2-1, with 9 bases identical to TRBD2. Germline V gene lookup returns CDR1 SQVTM and CDR2 ANQGSEA. The CDR3 is 17 amino acids. The junction had 14 bases not matched to a gene; V was cut back by 2 bases and J by 6 bases. In nucleotides, the CDR3 is TGCAGCGTTGAAAGGGGGACTAGCCGCGCCGTGTCCAATGAGCAGTTCTTC. It codes for CSVERGTSRAVSNEQFF.

With respect to this clonotype: A junction end diverges from the germline sequence, so it may reflect a read error. The gene calls are TRBV4-3 and TRBJ2-3, with 12 bases matching TRBD2. The CDR3 totals 16 residues. In germline, CDR1 is LGHNA, CDR2 YSLEER. CDR3 sequence (DNA): TGCGCCAGCAGCCAAGATAGGAGCGCTAGCGGGAGGGCCGGGGATTTT. This translates into CASSQDRSASGRAGDF.

This sequence joins TRBV14 and TRBJ2-1, with 9 bases lining up with TRBD2. V lost 1 base, J lost 9 bases, and 10 bases stayed unmatched. This CDR3 is 16 amino acids long. Per the germline V gene, CDR1 is SGHDN and CDR2 is FVKESK. CDR3: CASSQVGIAGVGEQFF. The CDR3 DNA sequence: TGTGCCAGCAGCCAAGTGGGAATAGCGGGAGTTGGTGAGCAGTTCTTC.

The rearrangement joins TRBV7-2 to TRBJ2-5; 8 nucleotides align to TRBD2. This CDR3 comprises 15 residues. CDR1 SGHTA and CDR2 FQGNSA come from the germline V gene. V shed 3 bases and J 4 bases; nucleotides not matched to a gene: 7. CDR3 bases: TGTGCCAGCAGCTTGAGCGGGAGTTCGGGAGAGACCCAGTACTTC. It yields the protein CASSLSGSSGETQYF.

The chain joins TRBV5-1 to TRBJ1-2; maybe TRBD1 (5 bases). V lost 3 bases, J lost 2 bases, and 14 bases lay in between. Germline V gene lookup returns CDR1 SGHRS and CDR2 YFSETQ. CDR3 length equals 15 residues. The CDR3 nucleotides read TGCGCCAGCAGCTATAATAGACAGACCAACTATGGCTACACCTTC. This encodes CASSYNRQTNYGYTF.

The chain employs TRBV20-1 and TRBJ2-1, with a weak D call TRBD2 (5 bases). The ends were cut back, 4 bases at V and 0 bases at J, with 7 bases in the middle. CDR3 length: 13 amino acids. From germline, CDR1 is DFQATT and CDR2 SNEGSKA (reference sequence). This CDR3 reads CSATSGSYNEQFF. Written as DNA, the CDR3 is TGCAGTGCTACGAGCGGCTCCTACAATGAGCAGTTCTTC.

The chain employs TRBV21-1 and TRBJ2-1; TRBD1, the table's D call, was not compared with the DNA. TRBV21-1 represents a pseudogene. The CDR3 length is 16 residues. The CDR3 DNA is TGTGCCAGCAGCAATGGCGGACAGGGGACATACACTGAGCAGTTCTTC. It specifies CASSNGGQGTYTEQFF.

The chain couples TRBV10-3 to TRBJ2-5, with TRBD2 matching over 14 bases. Trimming removed 8 bases from V and 11 bases from J; junction bases left unmatched: 10. Germline V gene data show CDR1 as ENHRY and CDR2 as SYGVKD. This CDR3 comprises 14 residues. CDR3 sequence reads: CAISEGLAGAGQYF. CDR3 sequence (DNA): TGTGCCATCTCCGAGGGACTAGCGGGAGCTGGGCAGTACTTC.

The chain employs TRBV7-2 and TRBJ2-5; 8 bases are shared with TRBD2. This CDR3 has 18 amino acids. Germline lookup yields CDR1 SGHTA and CDR2 FQGNSA. With V trimmed by 4 bases and J by 2 bases, 15 bases remained unmatched. In DNA, the CDR3 is TGTGCCAGCAGCTGGAAGGCTAGCGGGCCATTCGTACAAGAGACCCAGTACTTC. Amino acid sequence: CASSWKASGPFVQETQYF.

This chain joins TRBV12-3 or TRBV12-4 and TRBJ2-3; D is uncertain. The length of the CDR3 is 16 residues. V lost 5 bases and J 4 bases, leaving 19 bases between the germline ends. The CDR3 coding sequence is TGTGCCAGCAGTCATGAGTCCATTATAGCAGCAGATACGCAGTATTTT. This translates into CASSHESIIAADTQYF.

This clonotype was seen more than once but under ten times. The rearrangement joins TRBV12-3 or TRBV12-4 to TRBJ2-5; TRBD2 agrees at 12 bases. The CDR3 length is 13 residues. J was trimmed by 5 bases and V by 6 bases; bases with no gene match: 1. The CDR3 sequence is CASRTSGGETQYF. DNA of the CDR3: TGTGCCAGCAGGACTAGCGGGGGTGAGACCCAGTACTTC.

This chain joins TRBV5-1 and TRBJ2-7; no clear D. Per germline, CDR1 SGHRS and CDR2 YFSETQ. CDR3 length: 12 amino acids. Between the trimmed V and J ends, which lost 2 bases and 6 bases, there was a span of 9 bases. The CDR3 nucleotides read TGCGCCAGCAGCTTAGATGGGCTCGAGCAGTACTTC. Its translation is CASSLDGLEQYF.

For the CDR3, the DNA is TGTGCCAGCGCAACTGCGGCAGGGTCTACCCACGAGCAGTACTTC. Its protein product is CASATAAGSTHEQYF. The V call is TRBV28, the J call TRBJ2-7, with D perhaps matching TRBD1 (5 bases). CDR1 MDHEN and CDR2 SYDVKM come from the germline V gene. This CDR3 spans 15 amino acids. The V end was cut by 8 bases, the J end by 5 bases, with 22 bases between.

The CDR3 region has the DNA TGCAGTGCTAGAGATCGAAGCAGCTACACTGAAGCTTTCTTT. Encoded protein: CSARDRSSYTEAFF. The rearrangement joins TRBV20-1 to TRBJ1-1; D uncertain. The germline V and J ends were trimmed by 0 bases and 3 bases, with 11 bases remaining between them. The CDR3 is made up of 14 amino acids. Per germline, CDR1 DFQATT and CDR2 SNEGSKA (reference sequence).

Only a few counts were recorded for this clonotype. The chain links TRBV29-1 to TRBJ2-5; D is perhaps TRBD2 (6 bases). The V gene lost 3 bases and the J gene lost 0 bases, with 20 bases spanning the gap. The CDR3 is 17 residues long. Per the germline V gene, CDR1 is SQVTM and CDR2 is ANQGSEA. This CDR3 reads CSVEGDLGSTYQETQYF. The DNA for the CDR3 is TGCAGCGTTGAGGGGGACTTAGGGTCAACGTACCAAGAGACCCAGTACTTC.

The rearrangement joins TRBV7-3 to TRBJ2-2; D not certain. V lost 3 bases and J lost 1, with 12 bases in between. The CDR3 has 16 amino acids. Germline V gene sequence: CDR1 SGHTA, CDR2 FQGTGA. The CDR3 nucleotides are TGTGCCAGCAGCTTTTTCGGGTGGGGGAACACCGGGGAGCTGTTTTTT. Its protein product is CASSFFGWGNTGELFF.

J is TRBJ2-1 and V is TRBV28; D is uncertain. The last part of the DNA fits TRBJ2-7 better; the J call may be wrong. Germline CDR1 MDHEN, CDR2 SYDVKM. The CDR3 covers 15 residues. The CDR3, as DNA: TGTGCCAGCAGTTTCGGTCCAAGCTCCTACAATGAGCAGTACTTC. Translating it yields CASSFGPSSYNEQYF.

The rearrangement links TRBV7-3 to TRBJ2-3; no reliable D call. V was trimmed by 5 bases and J by 0 bases, leaving 12 bases between them. The CDR3 consists of 15 residues. Germline V gene lookup returns CDR1 SGHTA and CDR2 FQGTGA. The CDR3 sequence: CASSDEPRSTDTQYF. In DNA form, the CDR3 reads TGTGCCAGCAGCGACGAACCGCGGAGCACAGATACGCAGTATTTT.